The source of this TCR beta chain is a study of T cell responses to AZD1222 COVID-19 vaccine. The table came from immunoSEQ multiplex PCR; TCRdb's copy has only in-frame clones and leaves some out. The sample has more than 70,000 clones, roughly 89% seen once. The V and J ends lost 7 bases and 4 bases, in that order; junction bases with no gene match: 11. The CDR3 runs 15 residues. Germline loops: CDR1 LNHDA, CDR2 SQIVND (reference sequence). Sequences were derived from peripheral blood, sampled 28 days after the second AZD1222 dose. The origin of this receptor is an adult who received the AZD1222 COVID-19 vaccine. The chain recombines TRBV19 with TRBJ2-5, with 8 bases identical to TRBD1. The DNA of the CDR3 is TGTGCCAGTAACTGGGGCAGGGGGCGCCCAGAGACCCAGTACTTC. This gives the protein CASNWGRGRPETQYF.